Given below is one T cell receptor (beta chain) in context. Its antigen is currently unknown. CD45RO-CCR7+CD27+CD95- cells counted as naive CD8+ T cells. The libraries of TRB cDNA were constructed through 5' RACE using UMI labels. From its re-call of the 5' RACE reads, TCRdb lists each CDR3 protein once, without DNA. This sample's table has some 7,000 distinct CDR3 sequences. The CDR3 sequence is 14 residues long. The V gene's germline CDR1 is SGHDT and CDR2 YYEEEE. These data come from a study of CXCR3-negative and CXCR3-positive naive CD8 T cells. Broader study findings: Whereas both naive subsets had comparably high diversity, memory CD8+ cells had much lower diversity. Within a donor, both naive subsets shared TRBV-TRBJ usage, unlike memory cells. TRB CDR3s were more hydrophobic in CXCR3-positive than in CXCR3-negative naive cells.

The sequenced material came from naive CXCR3- CD8+ T cells from blood. Subset indicated: CD45RO-CCR7+CD27+CD95- naive CD8+ T cells lacking CXCR3 (TNR3-). The source of this sequence is a human donor in good health. Some clones in this sample may be carry-over from other donors' samples. This chain uses TRBV5-6 with TRBJ2-1; TCRdb names TRBD1, which stays unverified in the absence of DNA. This chain's CDR3 is CASSFPQGGGEQFF.